The T cell receptor (beta chain) under discussion was sequenced for a study of T-cell reconstitution after alpha-beta-depleted transplantation in children. Using unique molecular identifiers, the investigators prepared the TCRbeta library. TCRdb re-called the PCR reads with MiXCR, one entry per CDR3 protein. The sample has about 610,000 distinct CDR3 sequences, approximately 10% seen once. Germline V gives CDR1 SEHNR, CDR2 FQNEAQ (reference sequence). The CDR3 sequence is 17 residues long. Losses at the gene ends were 3 bases for V and 3 bases for J; bases not matched to a gene: 10. This receptor was taken from a human donor who donated a stem cell graft to a child with acute myeloid leukemia. The sample in question was PBMCs from the stem cell graft donor, obtained from the stem cell graft. The chain has TRBV7-9 and TRBJ2-4, with 8 bases matching TRBD1. CDR3 sequence reads: CASSFTGTGYGKNIQYF. The DNA of the CDR3 is TGTGCCAGCAGCTTCACCGGGACAGGATATGGCAAAAACATTCAGTACTTC.